This T cell receptor (beta chain) comes out of a study of early T cells in non-severe SARS-CoV-2 infection (dated by TCRdb to about 2021). Turning to the overall study: Bulk RNA from unsorted whole blood was used for TCR sequencing, so alpha and beta chains could not be paired. Here is what the overall study found, with its caveats: VDJdb matching was skewed toward anti-spike CD8 responses, so virus-specific expansions were likely underestimated and private and CD4 specificities were missed.

The library was generated by 5' RACE. Instrument used: NextSeq 500. The TCR library protocol attached unique molecular identifiers to individual cDNA molecules to correct for sequencing error and PCR bias. TCR alpha and beta chains were both sequenced, and the abundances of alpha and beta sequences in each sample were closely correlated with each other. The original methods were these. Decombinator V4 was used to perform V gene, J gene and CDR3 annotation of TCR sequences. TCRs were defined as expanded if a significant change between any two time points was detected under a Poisson model with p below 0.0001. TCR abundances were normalised to the total number of TCRs sequenced in each sample and reported as counts per million. TRAV1-2 paired with TRAJ12, TRAJ20 or TRAJ33 defined MAIT TCRs, while TRAV10 paired with TRAJ18 defined iNKT TCRs. A search of VDJdb, accessed on 1 November 2021, was run for TCRs annotated to CMV, EBV and SARS-CoV-2, with TCRs annotated for multiple antigens excluded. TCRdb trimmed the raw reads at Q25, called clones with MiXCR and kept productive beta chains. Rows are combined by CDR3 protein, so each entry shows the most common genes and DNA. The V and J calls follow TCRdb's processing rather than the paper's. The sample records 30,000 to 45,000 distinct CDR3 sequences, around 4% of which are singletons. 9% to 10% of the sample is taken by the ten largest.

Inclusive of the bounding cysteine and phenylalanine, the CDR3 is 15 residues long. Left in the record is the CDR3 DNA by itself, 45 bases read in frame from the first base. V and J are trimmed by 2 bases and 4 bases, and the gene matches miss 4 bases of the junction. The germline V gene encodes CDR1 KGHSH and CDR2 LQKENI. This clonotype was detected only a few times. No antigen is known for it. No clone much larger than this one lies a single base away; base qualities are absent. Set within a cohort of healthcare workers in London, UK, this nested case-control study involved weekly PCR testing of nasopharyngeal swabs along with blood sampling. Between 23 and 31 March 2020, the week of the UK lockdown, healthcare workers were enrolled and then followed up weekly for as long as 16 weeks.

The clonotype comes from an adult who was a healthcare worker with PCR-confirmed SARS-CoV-2 infection or an uninfected control (not recorded which). The sequence joins TRBV18 to TRBJ2-7; 11 of the junction bases match TRBD1. Input material: whole blood. CDR3 reads: CASSPKDRGQYEQYF. The base sequence is TGTGCCAGCTCACCAAAGGACAGGGGGCAATACGAGCAGTACTTC.